Following are 18 T cell receptor beta chains from one sample sequenced in a study of synovial regulatory T cells in juvenile arthritis. The data were produced by immunoSEQ multiplex PCR, yet TCRdb's version contains in-frame clones alone and is incomplete. The sample has 9,500 to 10,000 clones. The sequencing input was Treg cells from blood. Regarding subset: remaining (HLA-DR-negative) circulating blood Treg cells. The receptor source for this set is a donor younger than 30 with juvenile idiopathic arthritis.

The rearrangement links TRBV12-1 to TRBJ1-1; the D call of TRBD1 rests on TCRdb alone, since no DNA is present to check it. TRBV12-1 is flagged as a pseudogene. The CDR3 sequence is 18 residues long. The DNA is not on file. The CDR3 reads CASSFLELGASGNTEAFF.

V and J are TRBV19 and TRBJ2-6. CDR1 and CDR2 (germline): LNHDA, SQIVND (reference sequence). The CDR3 runs 14 residues. No coding sequence is recorded. CDR3 residues: CASREFGGANVLTF.

This sequence joins TRBV6-1 and TRBJ1-4; the D call from TCRdb, TRBD1, cannot be confirmed without DNA. Germline CDR1 and CDR2: MNHNS and SASEGT. The CDR3 totals 14 residues. The entry carries no DNA sequence. The CDR3 is CASSLGVTNEKLFF.

The chain carries TRBV4-3 and TRBJ1-2. Germline V CDR1 and CDR2: LGHNA, YSLEER. CDR3 length equals 16 residues. Only the protein sequence is given. The CDR3: CASSQDPGDLSYGYTF.

This chain links TRBV10-1 with TRBJ1-1. CDR1 and CDR2 (germline): WNHNN, SYGVQD (reference sequence). This CDR3 has 13 amino acids. The nucleotide record is missing. The CDR3 sequence is CASSEGGATEAFF.

This chain connects TRBV4-3 to TRBJ1-2. The V gene's germline CDR1 is LGHNA and CDR2 YSLEER. The CDR3 is 16 residues long. No DNA is listed. CDR3 protein: CASSQESWGTNYGYTF.

This rearrangement joins TRBV2 to TRBJ1-1. Germline V gene sequence: CDR1 SNHLY, CDR2 FYNNEI. CDR3 length equals 13 residues. There is no recorded DNA. This CDR3 is CASRSGRNTEAFF.

V and J are TRBV5-1 and TRBJ1-2; absent DNA, TCRdb's TRBD1 call cannot be checked. Germline V gene data show CDR1 as SGHRS and CDR2 as YFSETQ. The CDR3 totals 14 residues. The protein alone is recorded here. The CDR3 sequence: CASSLQGSGYGYTF.

The chain is built from TRBV18 and TRBJ1-5. This CDR3 is 13 amino acids long. DNA was not recorded. Germline CDR1 is KGHSH and CDR2 is LQKENI. The CDR3 protein is CASSPGPGQPQHF.

The V call is TRBV27, the J call TRBJ2-7; TCRdb returns TRBD1, unconfirmable since there is no DNA. There are 13 residues in the CDR3. No DNA sequence was recorded. Looked up from germline, CDR1 is MNHEY and CDR2 is SMNVEV (reference sequence). CDR3 amino acids: CASGLRRGHEQYF.

The J gene is TRBJ1-3, the V gene TRBV5-6; without DNA, the TCRdb call of TRBD1 cannot be checked. Germline loops: CDR1 SGHDT, CDR2 YYEEEE. This CDR3 contains 16 residues. Only the protein is on record. The CDR3 reads CASSLVDRGTGNTIYF.

The gene calls are TRBV7-6 and TRBJ1-5. The V gene's germline CDR1 is SGHVS and CDR2 FNYEAQ. CDR3 length: 16 residues. A DNA sequence was not provided. CDR3 sequence: CASSLAVGYSNQPQHF.

The chain couples TRBV4-3 to TRBJ1-5. Germline loops: CDR1 LGHNA, CDR2 YSLEER. The CDR3 spans 15 residues. There is no recorded DNA. The CDR3 sequence is CASSQAWGRNQPQHF.

The chain has TRBV6-5 and TRBJ1-2; the TRBD1 assignment by TCRdb is unverifiable without DNA. In germline, CDR1 is MNHEY, CDR2 SVGAGI. The CDR3 sequence is 13 residues long. No DNA was logged. CDR3 region: CASSYGRGYGYTF.

The chain has TRBV5-1 and TRBJ2-1; with no DNA, the TCRdb D assignment of TRBD2 cannot be verified. The V gene's germline CDR1 is SGHRS and CDR2 YFSETQ. The CDR3 runs 17 residues. No nucleotide data were recorded. The CDR3: CASSLDPISVRYNEQFF.

The V and J genes are TRBV10-3 and TRBJ1-5; TCRdb gives TRBD1 as the D gene, but with no DNA this cannot be confirmed. CDR1 and CDR2 from the germline V gene are ENHRY and SYGVKD. The CDR3 runs 13 residues. The DNA sequence is not available. The CDR3 spells CATGDRDNQPQHF.

The chain links TRBV19 to TRBJ1-5. The germline gives CDR1 LNHDA, CDR2 SQIVND (reference sequence). This CDR3 region has 13 residues. A DNA sequence was not provided. The CDR3 is CASSKGGNQPQHF.

The V and J genes are TRBV11-3 and TRBJ2-3. The CDR3 extends over 14 amino acids. No DNA sequence is on record. Germline V lookup: CDR1 SGHNT, CDR2 YENEEA. CDR3 residues: CASSEDGSTDTQYF.